This T cell receptor (beta chain) derives from a study of CD8 T cells in Susac syndrome. High-throughput TCR beta sequencing covered peripheral CD8+ and CD4+ T cells. It was treatment-naive patients with stable or active relapsing-remitting disease who made up the multiple sclerosis controls. Negative isolation was applied to CD8+ and CD4+ T cells, and FACS enrichment was applied to TEMRA cells. It was with random hexamers that about 0.45 to 1 ug RNA was reverse transcribed. An immunoSEQ multiplex PCR generated amplified TCR beta CDR3 products spanning 54 Vbeta and 13 Jbeta. From the immunoSEQ multiplex PCR reads, TCRdb called clonotypes with MiXCR, one entry per CDR3 protein. In the table there are some 200,000 distinct CDR3 sequences, roughly nine tenths of which are singletons. The sequenced sample consisted of CD8+ T cells from PBMCs. This TCR came from a human donor with multiple sclerosis.

CDR3 nucleotide sequence: TGTGCCAGCAGTGTGTTAGGGGACAGTCTCAACTATGGCTACACCTTC. It translates to CASSVLGDSLNYGYTF. This sequence joins TRBV2 and TRBJ1-2; 7 bases map to TRBD1. Germline V CDR1 and CDR2: SNHLY, FYNNEI. CDR3 size: 16 residues. Losses at the gene ends were 4 bases for V and 2 bases for J; bases not matched to a gene: 10.